The 24 T cell receptor beta chains given below trace back to one sample, sequenced in a study of sequential checkpoint blockade in melanoma. Only in-frame clones appear in the TCRdb table, and some are missing; sequencing was by immunoSEQ multiplex PCR. This table has 35,000 to 45,000 clones, roughly four fifths appearing once. As for treatment: randomized to nivolumab then ipilimumab (arm A) or the reverse (arm B). Source: CD8+ T cells sorted from blood (inferred from file names), taken from a patient given nivolumab and ipilimumab in sequence. The receptors stem from a human donor with melanoma.

This chain connects TRBV4-2 to TRBJ2-7, with D uncertain. The CDR3 is 14 amino acids. CDR1 LGHNA and CDR2 YNFKEQ come from the germline V gene. V was cut by 1 base and J by 6 bases, with 13 bases left in between. The CDR3 nucleotides read TGTGCCAGCAGCCAAGGGGCAGTTTCAGTCGAGCAGTACTTC. Translating it yields CASSQGAVSVEQYF.

This clone was observed a handful of times. The chain recombines TRBV6-5 with TRBJ1-1, with D perhaps TRBD1 (6 bases). Germline loops: CDR1 MNHEY, CDR2 SVGAGI. This CDR3 comprises 14 residues. V lost 8 bases, J lost 0 bases, and 13 bases lay in between. CDR3 DNA: TGTGCCAGCTATAACAGGGCCATGAACACTGAAGCTTTCTTT. Its protein product is CASYNRAMNTEAFF.

This rearrangement joins TRBV9 to TRBJ2-1, with 8 bases that match TRBD2. Trimming at V came to 3 bases and at J to 1 base, leaving 3 bases not matched to a gene. The CDR3 spans 15 residues. Looked up from germline, CDR1 is SGDLS and CDR2 is YYNGEE. In DNA form, the CDR3 reads TGTGCCAGCAGCGACAAGCGGGAGTCCTACAATGAGCAGTTCTTC. This codes for CASSDKRESYNEQFF.

This chain joins TRBV7-3 and TRBJ2-3, with D maybe TRBD1 (6 bases). V lost 5 bases and J lost 0, with 12 bases in between. Germline loops: CDR1 SGHTA, CDR2 FQGTGA. This CDR3 contains 15 residues. CDR3 loop: CASSMTGLSTDTQYF. The CDR3 nucleotides are TGTGCCAGCAGCATGACAGGCCTCAGCACAGATACGCAGTATTTT.

The chain combines TRBV6-7 with TRBJ2-1, with TRBD2 identical over 7 bases. TRBV6-7 is known as an ORF, though its function is uncertain. The CDR3 sequence is 15 residues long. V was clipped by 4 bases and J by 4 bases; unmatched bases: 7. This CDR3 reads CASSSGREEYNEQFF. The CDR3 DNA sequence: TGTGCCAGCAGTTCCGGACGGGAGGAATACAATGAGCAGTTCTTC.

As DNA, the CDR3 is TGTGCCAGCCATACCCGGGACAGGGCCTACGAGCAGTACTTC. Translation: CASHTRDRAYEQYF. The chain joins TRBV28 to TRBJ2-7, with 9 bases fitting TRBD1. V shed 8 bases, J shed 2 bases, and the junction held 7 bases outside the gene matches. This CDR3 is built from 14 residues. Germline loops: CDR1 MDHEN, CDR2 SYDVKM.

The chain links TRBV11-2 to TRBJ2-1, with 12 bases lining up with TRBD2. The V gene's germline CDR1 is SGHAT and CDR2 FQNNGV. This CDR3 is 16 amino acids long. The V gene end was trimmed by 5 bases and the J gene end by 4 bases; junction bases not matched to a gene: 6. The CDR3 here is CASSTGGTSGYNEQFF. The CDR3 DNA reads TGTGCCAGCAGCACGGGGGGGACTAGCGGGTACAATGAGCAGTTCTTC.

Sample share makes this clone medium-sized. The rearrangement links TRBV5-1 to TRBJ2-1, with a tentative D call TRBD2 (7 bases). The CDR3 covers 12 residues. Germline V lookup: CDR1 SGHRS, CDR2 YFSETQ. Trimming took off 7 bases at V and 9 bases at J, with 14 bases between the two ends. Written as DNA, the CDR3 is TGCGCCAGCGAAGGGGGGGGTGGTGAGCAGTTCTTC. It encodes CASEGGGGEQFF.

The V call is TRBV2, the J call TRBJ2-5; 7 positions match TRBD1. The J call may not be correct, given that the DNA end is closer to TRBJ2-7. The CDR3 totals 14 residues. CDR1 SNHLY and CDR2 FYNNEI come from the germline V gene. The CDR3 is CATLGQDNSYEQYF. CDR3 DNA sequence: TGTGCTACGTTAGGACAGGACAACTCCTACGAGCAGTACTTC.

The rearrangement links TRBV7-9 to TRBJ2-1; D is uncertain. Germline CDR1 reads SEHNR; CDR2 reads FQNEAQ (reference sequence). Trimming cost V 0 bases and J 10 bases, with 13 bases left between them. The CDR3 has 14 residues. CDR3 bases: TGTGCCAGCAGCTTAGCAGACTCGCTACCGGAGCAGTTCTTC. This encodes CASSLADSLPEQFF. Full variable domain (missing parts from reference TRBV7-9 and TRBJ2-1): DTGVSQNPRHKITKRGQNVTFRCDPISEHNRLYWYRQTLGQGPEFLTYFQNEAQLEKSRLLSDRFSAERPKGSFSTLEIQRTEQGDSAMYLCASSLADSLPEQFFGPGTRLTVL.

The V call is TRBV21-1, the J call TRBJ1-5; TRBD1 is the table's D call and was not checked against the DNA. TRBV21-1 is termed a pseudogene. There are 15 residues in the CDR3. The CDR3 loop is CASSKVGTGDQPQHF. The DNA of the CDR3 is TGTGCCAGCAGCAAAGTCGGGACAGGGGATCAGCCCCAGCATTTT.

The chain joins TRBV12-5 to TRBJ2-7; D gene unclear. This CDR3 spans 15 amino acids. The germline V and J ends were trimmed by 0 bases and 7 bases, with 16 bases remaining between them. Germline V CDR1 and CDR2: LGHNT, FRNRAP. In DNA, the CDR3 is TGTGCTAGTGGTTTGGTACTACCTGAGGCTGGAGAGCAGTACTTC. This encodes CASGLVLPEAGEQYF.

V and J are TRBV2 and TRBJ1-5, with 9 bases fitting TRBD1. CDR1 is SNHLY, CDR2 FYNNEI, per germline. This CDR3 has 18 amino acids. Unmatched junction bases numbered 16, after V lost 6 bases and J lost 4 bases. CDR3 sequence: CASSRDEGQGSWNQPQHF. The CDR3 nucleotides are TGTGCCAGCAGCAGAGACGAGGGACAGGGAAGTTGGAATCAGCCCCAGCATTTT.

This chain joins TRBV4-1 and TRBJ2-3; TRBD2 agrees at 10 bases. This CDR3 has 17 residues. Germline CDR1 MGHRA, CDR2 YSYEKL. V gave up 0 bases and J gave up 2 bases; unmatched junction bases: 5. Written as DNA, the CDR3 is TGCGCCAGCAGCCAAGATCTCCTAGCGGGGGTCACAGATACGCAGTATTTT. The encoded protein is CASSQDLLAGVTDTQYF.

The chain links TRBV7-9 to TRBJ1-2; possibly TRBD1 for D (6 bases). The CDR3 extends over 16 amino acids. Germline assignment: CDR1 SEHNR and CDR2 FQNEAQ (reference sequence). V dropped 3 bases and J dropped 3 bases, with 17 bases sitting between them. CDR3 sequence reads: CASSFHDRTMDYGYTF. As DNA, the CDR3 is TGTGCCAGCAGCTTCCACGACAGGACGATGGACTATGGCTACACCTTC. Variable domain in full (rest from reference TRBV7-9 and TRBJ1-2): DTGVSQNPRHKITKRGQNVTFRCDPISEHNRLYWYRQTLGQGPEFLTYFQNEAQLEKSRLLSDRFSAERPKGSFSTLEIQRTEQGDSAMYLCASSFHDRTMDYGYTFGSGTRLTVV.

CDR3 sequence: CASSIGGGRVEQYF. The CDR3 bases are TGTGCCAGTAGTATCGGAGGCGGACGGGTCGAGCAGTACTTC. J is TRBJ2-7 and V is TRBV19; D perhaps matches TRBD2 (5 bases). V lost 3 bases to trimming and J lost 6 bases, with 15 bases between them. The CDR3 has 14 amino acids. Germline assignment: CDR1 LNHDA and CDR2 SQIVND (reference sequence). Together with reference TRBV19 and TRBJ2-7, the CDR3 gives the full variable domain: DGGITQSPKYLFRKEGQNVTLSCEQNLNHDAMYWYRQDPGQGLRLIYYSQIVNDFQKGDIAEGYSVSREKKESFPLTVTSAQKNPTAFYLCASSIGGGRVEQYFGPGTRLTVT.

This clone occurred once. V and J are TRBV28 and TRBJ2-3, with D maybe TRBD1 (6 bases). The CDR3 consists of 14 residues. V dropped 5 bases and J dropped 2 bases, with 11 bases sitting between them. Looked up from germline, CDR1 is MDHEN and CDR2 is SYDVKM. The CDR3: CASSLTGNTDTQYF. The CDR3, as DNA: TGTGCCAGCAGTCTCACAGGGAACACAGATACGCAGTATTTT.

V and J are TRBV13 and TRBJ2-3, with TRBD2 identical over 8 bases. The CDR3 runs 16 residues. V was pared by 4 bases and J by 1 base, with 7 bases of the junction left unmatched. Germline loops: CDR1 PRHDT, CDR2 FYEKMQ (reference sequence). The DNA for the CDR3 is TGTGCCAGCAGCTATATTAGCGGGGAGGGCACAGATACGCAGTATTTT. Its protein product is CASSYISGEGTDTQYF. Filled out from reference TRBV13 and TRBJ2-3, the complete variable domain reads AAGVIQSPRHLIKEKRETATLKCYPIPRHDTVYWYQQGPGQDPQFLISFYEKMQSDKGSIPDRFSAQQFSDYHSELNMSSLELGDSALYFCASSYISGEGTDTQYFGPGTRLTVL.

This chain joins TRBV7-6 and TRBJ2-7, with D perhaps matching TRBD2 (6 bases). The CDR3 runs to 13 residues. Trimming removed 6 bases at V and 1 base at J, with 10 bases between. Germline V gives CDR1 SGHVS, CDR2 FNYEAQ. Here the CDR3 reads CASSASGSYEQYF. Written as DNA, the CDR3 is TGTGCCAGCAGTGCGAGCGGGTCCTACGAGCAGTACTTC.

This clone has a handful of counts. V and J are TRBV19 and TRBJ2-1; 9 bases align to TRBD2. The CDR3 covers 15 residues. The J segment lost 7 bases and the V segment lost 8 bases, leaving 12 bases of the junction unmatched. Germline values: CDR1 LNHDA, CDR2 SQIVND (reference sequence). The CDR3 loop is CASAITSGSANEQFF. CDR3 nucleotides: TGTGCCAGTGCAATTACTAGCGGGTCAGCAAATGAGCAGTTCTTC. The complete variable domain, with remaining parts taken from reference TRBV19 and TRBJ2-1, reads DGGITQSPKYLFRKEGQNVTLSCEQNLNHDAMYWYRQDPGQGLRLIYYSQIVNDFQKGDIAEGYSVSREKKESFPLTVTSAQKNPTAFYLCASAITSGSANEQFFGPGTRLTVL.

The J gene is TRBJ2-1, the V gene TRBV10-3, with D possibly TRBD1 on 6 matching bases. V shed 8 bases and J shed 12 bases, with 17 bases lying between them. The CDR3 covers 12 residues. CDR1 is ENHRY, CDR2 SYGVKD, per germline. CDR3 coding DNA: TGTGCCATCGAAGGACAGACTACTCGGCAGTTCTTC. As protein: CAIEGQTTRQFF.

This rearrangement joins TRBV4-1 to TRBJ1-6; D possibly corresponds to TRBD1 (6 bases). The germline V gene encodes CDR1 MGHRA and CDR2 YSYEKL. The CDR3 loop spans 16 amino acids. The V end was cut by 4 bases, the J end by 6 bases, with 16 bases between. The chain's CDR3 is CASSLDPGRGNSPLHF. The CDR3 region has the DNA TGCGCCAGCAGCCTTGACCCGGGCAGGGGTAATTCACCCCTCCACTTT.

This clone is termed medium-sized. CDR3 sequence reads: CASSLRLAGGPGEQFF. In DNA form, the CDR3 reads TGTGCCAGCAGCCTCCGACTAGCGGGGGGGCCCGGTGAGCAGTTCTTC. The chain couples TRBV13 to TRBJ2-1, with 14 bases lining up with TRBD2. This CDR3 is built from 16 residues. After removal of 5 bases from V and 9 bases from J, the junction contained 9 bases not matched to a gene. The germline CDR1 and CDR2 sequences are PRHDT and FYEKMQ (reference sequence).

This chain connects TRBV19 to TRBJ2-5, with D perhaps matching TRBD2 (6 bases). The J call may not be correct, given that the DNA end is closer to TRBJ2-7. Germline V gene lookup returns CDR1 LNHDA and CDR2 SQIVND (reference sequence). This CDR3 comprises 14 residues. The CDR3 protein is CASSTGTATYEQYF. The CDR3 DNA reads as TGTGCCAGTAGTACAGGGACTGCAACCTACGAGCAGTACTTC.